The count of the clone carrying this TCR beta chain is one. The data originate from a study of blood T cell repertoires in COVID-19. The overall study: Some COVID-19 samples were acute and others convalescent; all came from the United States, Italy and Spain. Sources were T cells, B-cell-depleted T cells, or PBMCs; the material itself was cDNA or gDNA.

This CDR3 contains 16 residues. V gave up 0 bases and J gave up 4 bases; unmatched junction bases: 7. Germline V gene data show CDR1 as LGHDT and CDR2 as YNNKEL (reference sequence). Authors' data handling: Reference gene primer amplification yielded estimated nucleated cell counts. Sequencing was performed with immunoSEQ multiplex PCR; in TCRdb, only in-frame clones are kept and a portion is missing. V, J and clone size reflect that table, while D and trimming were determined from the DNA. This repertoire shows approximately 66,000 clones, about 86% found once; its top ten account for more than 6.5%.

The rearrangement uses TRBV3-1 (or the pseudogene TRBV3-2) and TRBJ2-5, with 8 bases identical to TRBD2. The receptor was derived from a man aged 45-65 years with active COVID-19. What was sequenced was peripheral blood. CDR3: CASSQDLGTRVETQYF. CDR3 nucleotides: TGTGCCAGCAGCCAAGATCTAGGGACTAGGGTAGAGACCCAGTACTTC.